These 15 T cell receptor beta chains share one sample of origin, sequenced in a study of CD8+CD57+ T cells in acquired aplastic anemia. Genomic DNA served as template for TCR beta VDJ and CDR3 profiling. TCRdb reprocessed the reads via MiXCR and lists one record per CDR3 protein. Of 250,000 or so distinct CDR3 sequences listed, more than 45% are singletons. Flow cytometry had shown expanded CD8+CD57+ cells in the patients chosen for sequencing. The sequenced material came from sorted CD4+, CD8+, or CD8+CD57+ T cells (not recorded which) from PBMCs. These receptors were collected from a human donor with aplastic anemia.

This clonotype was seen ten or more times. The DNA for the CDR3 is TGTGCCAGCAGTTCCCGGGACAGGCGGGGCGAGACCCAGTACTTC. Translated: CASSSRDRRGETQYF. The chain is built from TRBV27 and TRBJ2-5, with TRBD1 matching over 8 bases. Losses at the gene ends were 4 bases for V and 5 bases for J; bases not matched to a gene: 9. CDR1 is MNHEY and CDR2 is SMNVEV in the germline V gene (reference sequence). The CDR3 is 15 amino acids.

V gene TRBV11-3 combines with J gene TRBJ2-1, with TRBD2 matching 12 bases. V shed 6 bases, J shed 10 bases, and the junction held 10 bases outside the gene matches. The CDR3 loop spans 15 amino acids. Germline V gives CDR1 SGHNT, CDR2 YENEEA. The chain's CDR3 is CASSYQRGLAGEQFF. In DNA form, the CDR3 reads TGTGCCAGCAGTTACCAGCGCGGACTAGCGGGGGAGCAGTTCTTC.

This chain uses TRBV20-1 with TRBJ2-1; D remains ambiguous. The CDR3 length is 12 residues. The germline V and J ends were trimmed by 0 bases and 2 bases, with 2 bases remaining between them. The germline V gene has CDR1 DFQATT and CDR2 SNEGSKA (reference sequence). CDR3 in amino acids: CSARDTYNEQFF. The CDR3 DNA follows: TGCAGTGCTAGAGATACCTACAATGAGCAGTTCTTC.

This clonotype was seen at least ten times. The chain joins TRBV19 to TRBJ2-3, with a weak D call TRBD1 (5 bases). The CDR3 has 13 residues. Trimming shortened V by 4 bases and J by 2 bases, and 7 bases separated the two germline ends. The V gene's germline CDR1 is LNHDA and CDR2 SQIVND (reference sequence). CDR3 protein: CASSTGITDTQYF. CDR3 DNA: TGTGCCAGTAGTACAGGGATCACAGATACGCAGTATTTT.

The V and J genes are TRBV7-6 and TRBJ2-5; 10 nucleotides line up with TRBD2. Germline assignment: CDR1 SGHVS and CDR2 FNYEAQ. Trimming took 2 bases from V and 4 from J; bases not matched to a gene: 1. The CDR3 has 14 amino acids. The CDR3 DNA reads TGTGCCAGCAGCTTAATAGCGGGGGGAGAGACCCAGTACTTC. Its translation: CASSLIAGGETQYF.

The chain uses TRBV24-1 and TRBJ2-5, with D possibly TRBD1 on 5 matching bases. CDR3 length equals 15 residues. Germline loops: CDR1 KGHDR, CDR2 SFDVKD. V was pared by 3 bases and J by 2 bases, with 12 bases between. CDR3 sequence (DNA): TGTGCCACCAGTGATAACGGACAACTACAAGAGACCCAGTACTTC. The encoded protein is CATSDNGQLQETQYF.

This clonotype has at least ten counts. The genes are TRBV19 and TRBJ1-5; D not certain. Trimming removed 1 base at V and 0 bases at J, with 7 bases between. CDR3 size: 15 residues. CDR1 LNHDA and CDR2 SQIVND come from the germline V gene (reference sequence). The CDR3 sequence: CASSIGLHSNQPQHF. CDR3 coding DNA: TGTGCCAGTAGTATAGGACTTCATAGCAATCAGCCCCAGCATTTT.

In its sample, this clonotype was seen many times. This sequence joins TRBV19 and TRBJ2-7; D is tentatively TRBD1 or TRBD2 (5 bases each). V was cut by 7 bases and J by 2 bases, with 24 bases left in between. This CDR3 has 17 amino acids. CDR1 LNHDA and CDR2 SQIVND come from the germline V gene (reference sequence). DNA of the CDR3: TGTGCCAGTATGCCGGGACGGAACGGACACCAAACCTACGAGCAGTACTTC. Translating gives CASMPGRNGHQTYEQYF.

This clonotype turned up a few times. This may be a read error: a much more frequent sequence differs by one nucleotide. The CDR3 DNA sequence: TGTGCCACCAGTGACCCCGCTCAGGGGGCCTACAACACCGGGGAGCTGTTTTTT. It encodes CATSDPAQGAYNTGELFF. The chain employs TRBV7-9 and TRBJ2-2, with 8 bases that match TRBD1. This CDR3 comprises 18 residues. Germline V lookup: CDR1 SEHNR, CDR2 FQNEAQ (reference sequence). The J segment lost 2 bases and the V segment lost 10 bases, leaving 18 bases of the junction unmatched.

CDR3 amino acids: CASSNQGESNQPQHF. The CDR3 DNA is TGTGCCAGCAGTAATCAGGGGGAAAGCAATCAGCCCCAGCATTTT. The chain carries TRBV28 and TRBJ1-5; TRBD1 agrees at 7 bases. V gave up 5 bases and J gave up 1 base; unmatched junction bases: 5. In germline, CDR1 is MDHEN, CDR2 SYDVKM. The CDR3 covers 15 residues.

This clonotype was detected many times. The chain links TRBV4-2 to TRBJ2-7; TRBD2 matches at 9 bases. The germline CDR1 and CDR2 sequences are LGHNA and YNFKEQ. The CDR3 loop spans 16 amino acids. Unmatched junction bases numbered 13, after V lost 3 bases and J lost 7 bases. CDR3 residues: CASSQPRGGGAQEQYF. CDR3 nucleotides: TGTGCCAGCAGCCAGCCCAGAGGCGGGGGGGCCCAAGAGCAGTACTTC.

This clonotype was recorded at least ten times. The rearrangement joins TRBV13 to TRBJ1-2, with D unresolved. V was trimmed by 5 bases and J by 8 bases, leaving 12 bases between them. The germline V gene encodes CDR1 PRHDT and CDR2 FYEKMQ (reference sequence). This CDR3 region has 12 residues. This CDR3 is CASSLIIQGYTF. For the CDR3, the DNA is TGTGCCAGCAGCCTCATCATACAAGGCTACACCTTC.

In the case of this clonotype: With a much larger clone just one base away, this may be a read error. The rearrangement uses TRBV7-9 and TRBJ2-3, with 10 bases matching TRBD2. Trimming took 1 base from V and 2 from J; bases not matched to a gene: 6. This CDR3 contains 17 residues. The germline V gene encodes CDR1 SEHNR and CDR2 FQNEAQ (reference sequence). The CDR3 bases are TGTGCCAGCAGCTTAGTTTCAGCGGGAGGGCCCACAGATACGCAGTATTTT. This gives the protein CASSLVSAGGPTDTQYF.

V and J are TRBV15 and TRBJ1-1; weak D call: TRBD1 (5 bases). The CDR3 totals 18 residues. Trimming left V 4 bases short and J 8 bases short, with 29 bases between. From germline, CDR1 is LNHNV and CDR2 YYDKDF (reference sequence). The CDR3 here is CATSNPGQTITAGTEAFF. In nucleotides, the CDR3 is TGTGCCACCAGCAACCCGGGGCAGACGATCACTGCTGGCACAGAAGCTTTCTTT.

This chain connects TRBV2 to TRBJ2-7, with D maybe TRBD2 (5 bases). The V and J ends lost 9 bases and 2 bases respectively, with 14 bases between them. Germline-derived CDR1 and CDR2 are SNHLY and FYNNEI. The CDR3 is 13 residues long. The CDR3 reads CASDLGRAYEQYF. The CDR3 DNA reads as TGTGCCAGTGACCTAGGGCGGGCCTACGAGCAGTACTTC.